This T cell receptor beta chain originates from a study of shared clonotypes between healthy human individuals. CDR1 and CDR2 from the germline V gene are SGHNT and YYREEE (reference sequence). The V gene end was trimmed by 4 bases and the J gene end by 7 bases; junction bases not matched to a gene: 7. The length of the CDR3 is 14 residues. Study-wide points: Shared clonotypes: roughly 5% naive CD4, under 4% naive CD8, 2.3% memory CD4, over 0.3% memory CD8. On the whole, naive subsets had larger estimated richness than memory subsets had.

Comment on this clone: Its antigen is unidentified.

The table came from immunoSEQ multiplex PCR; TCRdb's copy has only in-frame clones and leaves some out. The sample lists approximately 2.4 million clones; approximately 96% were seen once. The chain uses TRBV5-4 and TRBJ1-2; 10 bases match TRBD1. Sequencing input: naive CD4+ T cells sorted from blood. Described subset: CD45RA+ positively selected. This sequence originates from a man between 18 and 29 years old in good health. Here the CDR3 DNA reads TGTGCCAGCAGCACACGGACAGGGGGAGGTGGCTACACCTTC. It is translated as CASSTRTGGGGYTF.